The 22 T cell receptor beta chains below come from one sample, sequenced in a study of shared clonotypes between healthy human individuals. The assay was immunoSEQ multiplex PCR, and TCRdb's table has in-frame clones only and misses some. The data contain about 1 million clones, 60% to 80% of them singletons. Sequenced: memory CD4+ T cells sorted from blood. Subset reported: CD45RA-negative fraction. These receptors all stem from a young man in good health.

The V gene is TRBV19, the J gene TRBJ1-5; 10 positions agree with TRBD1. Germline loops: CDR1 LNHDA, CDR2 SQIVND (reference sequence). This CDR3 is built from 14 residues. V lost 8 bases, J lost 2 bases, and 3 bases stayed unmatched. DNA of the CDR3: TGTGCCAGTCGACAGGGGGCGCGCAATCAGCCCCAGCATTTT. Its protein is CASRQGARNQPQHF. Looking up the rest from reference TRBV19 and TRBJ1-5 gives the full variable domain: DGGITQSPKYLFRKEGQNVTLSCEQNLNHDAMYWYRQDPGQGLRLIYYSQIVNDFQKGDIAEGYSVSREKKESFPLTVTSAQKNPTAFYLCASRQGARNQPQHFGDGTRLSIL.

This chain uses TRBV7-6 with TRBJ2-5, with a weak D call TRBD2 (6 bases). Germline lookup yields CDR1 SGHVS and CDR2 FNYEAQ. There are 17 residues in the CDR3. V shed 1 base and J shed 4 bases, with 19 bases lying between them. The DNA for the CDR3 is TGTGCCAGCAGCTTAGGGGGACTTGGGGCTGTTGGAGAGACCCAGTACTTC. Its protein is CASSLGGLGAVGETQYF. Looking up the rest from reference TRBV7-6 and TRBJ2-5 gives the full variable domain: GAGVSQSPRYKVTKRGQDVALRCDPISGHVSLYWYRQALGQGPEFLTYFNYEAQQDKSGLPNDRFSAERPEGSISTLTIQRTEQRDSAMYRCASSLGGLGAVGETQYFGPGTRLLVL.

The V call is TRBV7-2, the J call TRBJ2-7; no definite D call. V was clipped by 4 bases and J by 4 bases, with 8 bases between them. CDR3 length: 12 amino acids. CDR1 is SGHTA, CDR2 FQGNSA, per germline. The CDR3 here is CASSSDLYEQYF. The CDR3 coding sequence is TGTGCCAGCAGCTCTGACTTGTACGAGCAGTACTTC.

This clone was seen ten or more times. V and J are TRBV5-6 and TRBJ1-1; TRBD1 matches 7 bases. CDR3 length: 16 amino acids. CDR1 is SGHDT and CDR2 is YYEEEE in the germline V gene. V lost 4 bases and J lost 1; bases outside the gene matches: 10. The CDR3 region has the DNA TGTGCCAGCAGCAGAGAGTCGACAGGGAGGAACACTGAAGCTTTCTTT. This gives the protein CASSRESTGRNTEAFF.

The V and J genes are TRBV7-2 and TRBJ2-7; the D gene is possibly TRBD1 (6 bases). Germline loops: CDR1 SGHTA, CDR2 FQGNSA. This CDR3 spans 12 amino acids. V shed 8 bases and J shed 6 bases, with 14 bases lying between them. CDR3 sequence reads: CASGQRSREQYF. CDR3 DNA sequence: TGTGCCAGCGGACAGCGTTCCCGCGAGCAGTACTTC.

This sequence joins TRBV6-6 and TRBJ1-4; D remains unclear. In germline, CDR1 is MNHNY, CDR2 SVGAGI (reference sequence). The CDR3 runs 11 residues. Trimming left V 6 bases short and J 7 bases short, with 6 bases between. The CDR3 reads CASRQVEKLFF. CDR3 nucleotides: TGTGCCAGCAGACAAGTTGAAAAACTGTTTTTT.

This sequence joins TRBV6-1 and TRBJ1-5; 10 bases map to TRBD1. Losses at the gene ends were 6 bases for V and 4 bases for J; bases not matched to a gene: 6. The CDR3 length is 15 residues. Germline loops: CDR1 MNHNS, CDR2 SASEGT. DNA of the CDR3: TGTGCCAGCAGACTGGACAGGGGGTATAATCAGCCCCAGCATTTT. It translates to CASRLDRGYNQPQHF.

This clone was picked up one time. The V call is TRBV7-9, the J call TRBJ2-1, with 7 bases that match TRBD2. Trimming at V came to 5 bases and at J to 4 bases, leaving 8 bases not matched to a gene. The CDR3 spans 15 residues. Germline CDR1 is SEHNR and CDR2 is FQNEAQ (reference sequence). This CDR3 reads CASSRQASGYNEQFF. The CDR3 DNA sequence: TGTGCCAGCAGCCGCCAGGCTAGCGGTTACAATGAGCAGTTCTTC.

The V gene is TRBV28, the J gene TRBJ2-1; TRBD2 matches at 8 bases. Germline assignment: CDR1 MDHEN and CDR2 SYDVKM. CDR3 length: 15 amino acids. J lost 4 bases, V lost 9 bases, and 11 bases had no gene match. The CDR3 DNA follows: TGTGCCAGTCTCCTGGGACTAGGTTCTTACAATGAGCAGTTCTTC. This gives the protein CASLLGLGSYNEQFF.

There are a few counts of this clone. This chain connects TRBV29-1 to TRBJ1-1; TRBD1 matches at 7 bases. The J segment lost 4 bases and the V segment lost 7 bases, leaving 9 bases of the junction unmatched. Germline CDR1 and CDR2: SQVTM and ANQGSEA. The CDR3 has 13 amino acids. CDR3 coding DNA: TGCAGCGCACGGGACAGTGGACTCACTGAAGCTTTCTTT. It codes for CSARDSGLTEAFF.

The V call is TRBV29-1, the J call TRBJ2-7; the match to TRBD1 covers 11 bases. V lost 4 bases, J lost 5 bases, and 7 bases stayed unmatched. Germline V gene lookup returns CDR1 SQVTM and CDR2 ANQGSEA. CDR3 length: 14 residues. The chain's CDR3 is CSVGVGTGGNEQYF. In DNA, the CDR3 is TGCAGCGTTGGTGTCGGGACAGGGGGTAACGAGCAGTACTTC.

This chain connects TRBV6-1 to TRBJ1-2; D call uncertain. V was trimmed by 6 bases and J by 3 bases, leaving 8 bases between them. Germline V gives CDR1 MNHNS, CDR2 SASEGT. The CDR3 loop spans 12 amino acids. The CDR3 region has the DNA TGTGCCAGCAGCCGTGATCACTATGGCTACACCTTC. Its protein product is CASSRDHYGYTF.

This clone was recorded only once. The rearrangement links TRBV2 to TRBJ2-3; a possible D gene is TRBD2 (6 bases). Trimming took 5 bases from V and 3 from J, leaving 12 bases between them. Germline V CDR1 and CDR2: SNHLY, FYNNEI. The CDR3 is made up of 14 amino acids. The DNA of the CDR3 is TGTGCCAGCAGTAACTACCGGGGGACAGATACGCAGTATTTT. Translation: CASSNYRGTDTQYF.

This clone was observed at least ten times. The junction departs from germline at one end; a sequencing error may be responsible. The rearrangement links TRBV5-4 to TRBJ2-1; the match to TRBD1 covers 7 bases. The CDR3 totals 12 residues. Germline loops: CDR1 SGHNT, CDR2 YYREEE (reference sequence). The CDR3 spells CASSWDSSLLLF. The CDR3 region has the DNA TGTGCCAGCAGCTGGGACAGCTCCCTTCTTCTCTTC.

The V call is TRBV5-4, the J call TRBJ2-3, with 10 bases matching TRBD2. Germline CDR1 and CDR2: SGHNT and YYREEE (reference sequence). The V segment lost 4 bases and the J segment 1 base; nucleotides outside the gene matches: 6. The CDR3 is 16 residues long. CDR3 protein: CASSVRSGRRTDTQYF. CDR3 DNA: TGTGCCAGCAGCGTCCGTAGCGGGAGGCGCACAGATACGCAGTATTTT.

Details on this clone: At the DNA level, this CDR3 is encoded by other sequences in the same sample as well. This chain uses TRBV2 with TRBJ2-1; 8 nucleotides agree with TRBD1. J gave up 6 bases and V 5 bases, and 6 bases lay outside the gene matches. This CDR3 has 14 amino acids. Germline V gene data show CDR1 as SNHLY and CDR2 as FYNNEI. CDR3 loop: CASSRDRGGNEQFF. The CDR3 DNA is TGTGCCAGCAGTCGTGACAGGGGCGGCAATGAGCAGTTCTTC.

Worth noting for this clone: The same CDR3 can be traced to other DNA sequences in this sample. V usage is TRBV5-1 and J usage is TRBJ1-6; maybe TRBD1 (6 bases). The CDR3 consists of 15 residues. Trimming stripped 0 bases from V and 4 bases from J, with 8 bases between. CDR1 is SGHRS, CDR2 YFSETQ, per germline. The CDR3 loop is CASSLEGGYNSPLHF. CDR3 bases: TGCGCCAGCAGCTTGGAGGGGGGATATAATTCACCCCTCCACTTT.

This chain connects TRBV10-3 to TRBJ2-2, with TRBD2 matching 8 bases. CDR1 ENHRY and CDR2 SYGVKD come from the germline V gene. The CDR3 has 15 amino acids. Unmatched junction bases numbered 10, after V lost 6 bases and J lost 7 bases. CDR3 in DNA: TGTGCCATCAGCCCCGGACTAGCCCAAGGCGGGGAGCTGTTTTTT. Encoded protein: CAISPGLAQGGELFF.

The table lists this clone with many counts. The chain recombines TRBV6-5 with TRBJ1-5; tentatively, D is TRBD1 (5 bases). The CDR3 totals 14 residues. CDR1 MNHEY and CDR2 SVGAGI come from the germline V gene. Trimming shortened V by 6 bases and J by 0 bases, and 9 bases separated the two germline ends. The CDR3 region has the DNA TGTGCCAGCAGGGGCGACAGTAGCAATCAGCCCCAGCATTTT. It codes for CASRGDSSNQPQHF.

The chain combines TRBV28 with TRBJ1-1; perhaps TRBD1 as D (6 bases). V was pared by 6 bases and J by 11 bases, with 16 bases between. This CDR3 contains 12 residues. In germline, CDR1 is MDHEN, CDR2 SYDVKM. The CDR3 region has the DNA TGTGCCAGCAGAACTTATACAGGGTTGGCTTTCTTT. Its translation is CASRTYTGLAFF.

In its sample, this clone was seen a few times. The junction does not match germline at one end; this may be a read error. The genes are TRBV6-6 and TRBJ1-5; D is perhaps TRBD1 (6 bases). The CDR3 spans 12 residues. Germline V gene data show CDR1 as MNHNY and CDR2 as SVGAGI (reference sequence). The CDR3 is CASSPGAPRESF. DNA of the CDR3: TGTGCCAGCAGCCCGGGGGCACCACGGGAGAGTTTT.

This chain joins TRBV30 and TRBJ1-2; possibly TRBD1 for D (5 bases). The CDR3 has 14 residues. Germline CDR1 and CDR2: GTSNPN and SVGIG (reference sequence). With 2 bases removed from V and 5 bases from J, the gap between germline ends came to 15 bases. CDR3 bases: TGTGCCTGGAGTCTTTCCGAGACAGCGTATGGCTACACCTTC. The encoded protein is CAWSLSETAYGYTF. Filled out from reference TRBV30 and TRBJ1-2, the complete variable domain reads SQTIHQWPATLVQPVGSPLSLECTVEGTSNPNLYWYRQAAGRGLQLLFYSVGIGQISSEVPQNLSASRPQDRQFILSSKKLLLSDSGFYLCAWSLSETAYGYTFGSGTRLTVV.